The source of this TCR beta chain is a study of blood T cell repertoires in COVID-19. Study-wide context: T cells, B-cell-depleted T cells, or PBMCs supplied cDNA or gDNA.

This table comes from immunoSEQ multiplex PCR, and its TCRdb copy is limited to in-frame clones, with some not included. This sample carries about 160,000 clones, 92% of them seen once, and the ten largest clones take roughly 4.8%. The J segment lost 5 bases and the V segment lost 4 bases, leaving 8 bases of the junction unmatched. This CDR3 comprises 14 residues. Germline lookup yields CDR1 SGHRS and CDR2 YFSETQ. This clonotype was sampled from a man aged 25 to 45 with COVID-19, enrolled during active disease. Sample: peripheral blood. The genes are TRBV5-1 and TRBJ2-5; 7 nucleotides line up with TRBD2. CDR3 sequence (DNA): TGCGCCAGCAGCAAGCTTCAGGGAGGGGAGACCCAGTACTTC. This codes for CASSKLQGGETQYF.